This is a list of T cell receptor beta chains from one sample in a study of T cell repertoires in cytomegalovirus infection. TCRdb itself ran the reads through MiXCR, one entry per CDR3 protein. The sample shows around 250,000 distinct CDR3 sequences, approximately 17% of them seen only once. The specimen sequenced was CD8+ T cells from PBMCs. These receptors were obtained from a human donor in good health (CMV status not recorded). Some clones in this sample may be carry-over from other donors' samples. CDR3s include the opening cysteine and the closing phenylalanine or tryptophan. Fields, in order: J gene, V gene, clone size, D gene, CDR3 DNA, CDR3 protein. D genes are given only for firm matches. Rows give clone size only sometimes, using once, few, many, or a class for an expanded clone.

TRBJ1-2	TRBV28	.	.	TGTGCCAGCGGAAAGGTTTACCGTAACTATGGCTACACCTTC	CASGKVYRNYGYTF
TRBJ1-5	TRBV28	.	.	TGTGCCAGCAGTTTTCCCGGAGATATCAATCAGCCCCAGCATTTT	CASSFPGDINQPQHF
TRBJ1-6	TRBV7-9	many	.	TGTGCCAGCAGCTTACTCGAATCCCAGGGTTCGGGTAATTCACCCCTCCACTTT	CASSLLESQGSGNSPLHF
TRBJ1-6	TRBV7-2	many	.	TGTGCCAGCAGCTTAATGGGTATGGCAAATTCACCCCTCCACTTT	CASSLMGMANSPLHF
TRBJ2-1	TRBV7-8	.	TRBD1	TGTGCCAGCAGCCCCCTGCTGACAGGGGCATCGAGGAAGACTGAGCAGTTCTTC	CASSPLLTGASRKTEQFF
TRBJ2-2	TRBV6-4	many	TRBD2	TGTGCCAGTTCCCCCACTAGCGGGGCCACCGGGGAGCTGTTTTTT	CASSPTSGATGELFF
TRBJ2-5	TRBV7-4	.	.	TGTGCCAGCACCGAGTCTGGTAGTCAAGAGACCCAGTACTTC	CASTESGSQETQYF
TRBJ2-7	TRBV6-2/TRBV6-3	many	.	TGTGCCAGCAGTTACCCGGACACCCAGCGGGAGCAGTACTTC	CASSYPDTQREQYF
TRBJ2-7	TRBV5-3	.	TRBD1	TGTGCCAGTAGACAGGGTCTCCACGAGCAGTACTTC	CASRQGLHEQYF
TRBJ1-5	TRBV19	once	.	TGTGCCAGTAGCCTCCCTTTCAACAATCAGCCCCAGCATTTT	CASSLPFNNQPQHF
TRBJ2-6	TRBV11-2	many	TRBD1	TGTGCCAGCAGCTTAGATCTCCCGACAGGGTCTGGGGCCAACGTCCTGACTTTC	CASSLDLPTGSGANVLTF
TRBJ1-5	TRBV5-8	few	TRBD1	TGTGCCAGCAGCTTTCCGGGACAGCGGGTTAAGCCCCAGCATTTT	CASSFPGQRVKPQHF
TRBJ2-5	TRBV6-1	few	TRBD2	TGTGCCAGCAGTGAATGGAACCGGGGGGGCTGGGGAGAGACCCAGTACTTC	CASSEWNRGGWGETQYF
TRBJ1-5	TRBV7-8	few	.	TGTGCCAGCAGCTTAGCTCCCGGGTTGACGCCCCAGCATTTT	CASSLAPGLTPQHF
TRBJ2-5	TRBV12-3/TRBV12-4	many	TRBD1	TGTGCCAGCAGTTCGAAGGCGGGGGACAGGGGAATTAGGGCGAGGGAGACCCAGTACTTC	CASSSKAGDRGIRARETQYF
TRBJ2-3	TRBV5-1	.	.	TGCGCCAGCAGCTTGGAGCAGGGGAGTAGCACAGATACGCAGTATTTT	CASSLEQGSSTDTQYF
TRBJ1-3	TRBV7-2	many	TRBD1	TGTGCCAGCAGCGTCCGACAGGGGGGGATTGGAAACACCATATATTTT	CASSVRQGGIGNTIYF
TRBJ2-3	TRBV20-1	.	.	TGCAGTGCTAGAGATCACGCAGGGGAAGAATGGGATACGCAGTATTTT	CSARDHAGEEWDTQYF
TRBJ2-2	TRBV19	many	.	TGTGCCAGTAGTAACCCCTTGGGAACCGGGGAGCTGTTTTTT	CASSNPLGTGELFF
TRBJ2-1	TRBV4-2	many	.	TGTGCCAGCAGCCCAACTATGGCGAGCGAGCAGTTCTTC	CASSPTMASEQFF
TRBJ1-5	TRBV28	few	.	TGTGCCAGCAGTTTCGGGAGAGGCTTCGGCAATCAGCCCCAGCATTTT	CASSFGRGFGNQPQHF
TRBJ2-2	TRBV7-2	.	.	TGTGCCAGCCGCTTCAGAGGACACACCGGGGAGCTGTTTTTT	CASRFRGHTGELFF
TRBJ1-1	TRBV11-1	few	.	TGTGCCAGCAGCTTTGCGCAGAGAATGCACACTGAAGCTTTCTTT	CASSFAQRMHTEAFF
TRBJ2-1	TRBV20-1	many	.	TGCAGTGCTAGAGATTTGTTAGCGGGCTATTCAGAGGGGGATGAGCAGTTCTTC	CSARDLLAGYSEGDEQFF
TRBJ2-7	TRBV10-3	.	.	TGTGCCATCAGTGAGTCAGGTCAGTTCAGTTACGAGCAGTACTTC	CAISESGQFSYEQYF
TRBJ2-7	TRBV14	.	.	TGTGCCAGCAGCCAAGACGCATCACCCTACGAGCAGTACTTC	CASSQDASPYEQYF
TRBJ2-3	TRBV7-6	many	TRBD2	TGTGCCAGCAGCTCAACGCCTAGCGGGGGCGGCACAGATACGCAGTATTTT	CASSSTPSGGGTDTQYF
TRBJ2-1	TRBV5-6	many	TRBD1	TGTGCCAGCAGCCCGGGGACAGTTTACAATGAGCAGTTCTTC	CASSPGTVYNEQFF
TRBJ1-1	TRBV2	few	TRBD1	TGTGCCAGAGACAGGGGATTGGGCACTGAAGCTTTCTTT	CARDRGLGTEAFF
TRBJ2-7	TRBV7-2	many	TRBD1	TGTGCCAGCAGCCAAACCGTATTGTTCCGGGACAGGGAATCCGAGCAGTACTTC	CASSQTVLFRDRESEQYF
TRBJ2-1	TRBV12-3/TRBV12-4	few	TRBD2	TGTGCCAGCGGCTGGACTAGCGGGGGGCCGAGCTCCTACAATGAGCAGTTCTTC	CASGWTSGGPSSYNEQFF
TRBJ2-7	TRBV6-6	few	TRBD2	TGTGCCAGCAGTTACTCCAGGCTAGCGGGGGCCCGCTACGAGCAGTACTTC	CASSYSRLAGARYEQYF
TRBJ2-7	TRBV20-1	few	TRBD2	TGCAGTGCCAAGTCGTCCTCAGCGGGGGGAAGCTCCTACGAGCAGTACTTC	CSAKSSSAGGSSYEQYF
TRBJ2-7	TRBV20-1	few	.	TGCAGTGCTAGAGTGGACGGGGCCTACGAGCAGTACTTC	CSARVDGAYEQYF
TRBJ2-7	TRBV29-1	.	.	TGCAGCGTTGATACAGGCTCCTACGAGCAGTACTTC	CSVDTGSYEQYF
TRBJ2-7	TRBV6-6	.	.	TGTGCCAGCTCTGCGGGGACGGTCGACTCCTACGAGCAGTACTTC	CASSAGTVDSYEQYF
TRBJ2-3	TRBV7-8	many	.	TGTGCCAGCAGCTTAGGGACCATCACAGATACGCAGTATTTT	CASSLGTITDTQYF
TRBJ1-6	TRBV28	few	.	TGTGCCAGCAGTTTATCTGTGGAGTTGTATTCACCCCTCCACTTT	CASSLSVELYSPLHF
TRBJ2-1	TRBV7-2	many	TRBD2	TGTGCCAGCAGCTTACCCCTAGCGGGGTCCTCCTACAATGAGCAGTTCTTC	CASSLPLAGSSYNEQFF
TRBJ2-2	TRBV28	.	TRBD1	TGTGCCAGCAGTTTCAAGACAGGGCTCGGCGGGGAGCTGTTTTTT	CASSFKTGLGGELFF
TRBJ2-5	TRBV28	.	TRBD2	TGTGCCAGCAGGCTCACACTAGCGGGGGGTTCTGAGACCCAGTACTTC	CASRLTLAGGSETQYF
TRBJ2-7	TRBV20-1	few	TRBD2	TGCAGTGGAACGTCTGGACTAGCGGGACACTACGAGCAGTACTTC	CSGTSGLAGHYEQYF
TRBJ2-7	TRBV2	.	TRBD2	TGTGCCAGCACCGGGGTTAGCGGGAGCTACTACGAGCAGTACTTC	CASTGVSGSYYEQYF
TRBJ1-1	TRBV15	few	.	TGTGCCACCAGCATTGGAATGGGCCCTGAAGCTTTCTTT	CATSIGMGPEAFF
TRBJ2-7	TRBV20-1	many	.	TGCAGTGCCCCAGCACCACTAGAGGGCTACGAGCAGTACTTC	CSAPAPLEGYEQYF
TRBJ1-2	TRBV7-9	.	.	TGTGCCAGCAGCTTAACCGCGGGAATCTATGGCTACACCTTC	CASSLTAGIYGYTF
TRBJ1-2	TRBV29-1	few	.	TGCAGCGTTGAAAGCTTTATGGAGGGACATGGCTACACCTTC	CSVESFMEGHGYTF
TRBJ1-4	TRBV7-2	many	.	TGTGCCAGCAGCTTAGCGCCAGCCGCTTCCTTTAATGAAAAACTGTTTTTT	CASSLAPAASFNEKLFF
TRBJ2-7	TRBV7-2	many	.	TGTGCCAGCAGCAACGATTGGGGGGCCCTCGTCTACGAGCAGTACTTC	CASSNDWGALVYEQYF
TRBJ1-1	TRBV6-2/TRBV6-3	many	.	TGTGCCAGCAGTTACTCGCGGACTGAAGCTTTCTTT	CASSYSRTEAFF
TRBJ1-1	TRBV13	few	.	TGTGCCAGCAGCTTAGGTGCCTCGAACACTGAAGCTTTCTTT	CASSLGASNTEAFF
TRBJ2-7	TRBV5-1	few	.	TGCGCCAGCAGACCGCCCCTAGGACAGGGAGGGGGGCACGAGCAGTACTTC	CASRPPLGQGGGHEQYF
TRBJ1-2	TRBV6-1	many	.	TGTGCCAGCAGTCCGAGGACTAACTATGGCTACACCTTC	CASSPRTNYGYTF
TRBJ2-2	TRBV6-6	few	.	TGTGCCAGCAGTTACTCGTTGCTCGCGCACACCGGGGAGCTGTTTTTT	CASSYSLLAHTGELFF
TRBJ1-1	TRBV7-9	many	.	TGTGCCAGCAGCCCACACAGGGTCCTGGACACTGAAGCTTTCTTT	CASSPHRVLDTEAFF
TRBJ1-6	TRBV28	.	.	TGTGCCAGCAGTCCCCACGGGAGCAATAATTCACCCCTCCACTTT	CASSPHGSNNSPLHF
TRBJ2-1	TRBV12-3/TRBV12-4	many	TRBD1	TGTGCCAGCAGTTCCTCCGGGACAGGGGGCAATGAGCAGTTCTTC	CASSSSGTGGNEQFF
TRBJ2-1	TRBV9	.	TRBD2	TGTGCCAGCAGCGCCGGAGCGGGGGGCTCCTACAATGAGCAGTTCTTC	CASSAGAGGSYNEQFF
TRBJ2-2	TRBV7-9	.	.	TGTGCCAGCAGAGAGGACAGTTTCACCGGGGAGCTGTTTTTT	CASREDSFTGELFF